This T cell receptor beta chain was identified during a study of PD-L1 blockade in urothelial cancer. V lost 0 bases and J lost 2; bases outside the gene matches: 2. The germline V gene has CDR1 GTSNPN and CDR2 SVGIG (reference sequence). The CDR3 runs to 16 residues. The table came from immunoSEQ multiplex PCR; TCRdb's copy has only in-frame clones and leaves some out. This table has 60,000 to 85,000 clones, roughly nine tenths appearing once. The clonotype originates from a woman in her 70s with urothelial cancer. The chain employs TRBV30 and TRBJ2-5; 14 bases match TRBD2. The sequencing used PBMCs, collected around atezolizumab (anti-PD-L1) treatment. CDR3 sequence reads: CAWSVGLAGEQETQYF. The CDR3 DNA reads TGTGCCTGGAGTGTGGGACTAGCGGGGGAACAAGAGACCCAGTACTTC.